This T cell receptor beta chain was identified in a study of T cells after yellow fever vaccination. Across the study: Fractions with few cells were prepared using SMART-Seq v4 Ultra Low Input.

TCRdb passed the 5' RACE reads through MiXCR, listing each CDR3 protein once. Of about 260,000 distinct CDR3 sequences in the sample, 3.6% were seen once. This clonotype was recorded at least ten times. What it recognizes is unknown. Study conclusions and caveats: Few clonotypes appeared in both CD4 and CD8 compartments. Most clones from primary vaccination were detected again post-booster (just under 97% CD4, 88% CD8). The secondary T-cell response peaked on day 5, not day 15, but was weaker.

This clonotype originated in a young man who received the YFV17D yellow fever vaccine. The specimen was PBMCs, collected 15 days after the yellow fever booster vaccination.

The CDR3: CASSRTSEGDYGYTF. DNA of the CDR3: TGCGCCAGCAGCCGCACATCGGAAGGAGACTATGGCTACACCTTC. This chain connects TRBV4-1 to TRBJ1-2; no clear D. Germline values: CDR1 MGHRA, CDR2 YSYEKL. This CDR3 region has 15 residues. V was clipped by 4 bases and J by 3 bases, with 15 bases between them.